This TCR beta chain was profiled in a study of T cells in Graves' hyperthyroidism and ophthalmopathy. Study-level information: Peripheral blood sampling occurred at initial diagnosis, before any treatment.

Graves' hyperthyroidism was deemed stable given no ophthalmopathy progression within 18 months. This sample holds PBMCs from roughly 10 ml fresh peripheral blood. It was RNA transcripts that yielded the amplified TCR beta CDR3 regions. HTBI primers were used for first-round RT-PCR of the TCR CDR3. TCRdb fed the multiplex PCR reads into MiXCR, producing one record per CDR3 protein. The sample has 540,000 or so distinct CDR3 sequences, less than 20% seen once. This clonotype was observed at least ten times. This CDR3 is 15 amino acids long. Per the germline V gene, CDR1 is DFQATT and CDR2 is SNEGSKA (reference sequence). Trimming stripped 6 bases from V and 2 bases from J, with 17 bases between.

This chain joins TRBV20-1 and TRBJ2-1; possibly TRBD1 for D (6 bases). This receptor was obtained from a woman aged 30 to 39 with Graves' hyperthyroidism. The sequencing input was blood. The CDR3 loop reads CSAHREFLTYNEQFF. Here the CDR3 DNA reads TGCAGTGCCCACAGGGAATTTCTCACCTACAATGAGCAGTTCTTC.